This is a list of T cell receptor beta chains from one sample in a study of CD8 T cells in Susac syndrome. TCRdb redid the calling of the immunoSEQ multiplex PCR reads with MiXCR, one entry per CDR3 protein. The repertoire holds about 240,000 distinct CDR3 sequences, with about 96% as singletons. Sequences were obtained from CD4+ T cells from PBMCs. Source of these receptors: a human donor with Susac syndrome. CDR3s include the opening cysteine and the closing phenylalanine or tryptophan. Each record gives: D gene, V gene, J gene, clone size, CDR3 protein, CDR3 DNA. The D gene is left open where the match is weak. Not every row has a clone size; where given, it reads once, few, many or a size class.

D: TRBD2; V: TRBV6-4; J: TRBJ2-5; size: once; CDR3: CASSLGGYQETQYF; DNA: TGTGCCAGTAGTCTGGGGGGGTACCAAGAGACCCAGTACTTC
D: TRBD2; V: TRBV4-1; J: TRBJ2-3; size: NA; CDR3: CASSFAAGGFPDTQYF; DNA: TGCGCCAGCAGCTTCGCGGCGGGGGGCTTCCCCGATACGCAGTATTTT
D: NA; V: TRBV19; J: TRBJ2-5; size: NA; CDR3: CASRSPYQETQYF; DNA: TGTGCCAGTAGGTCGCCATATCAAGAGACCCAGTACTTC
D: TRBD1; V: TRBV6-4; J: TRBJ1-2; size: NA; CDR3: CASSDVPGQGNYGYTF; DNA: TGTGCCAGCAGTGACGTACCGGGACAGGGGAACTATGGCTACACCTTC
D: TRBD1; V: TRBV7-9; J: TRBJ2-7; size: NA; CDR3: CASSPGDRMTHEQYF; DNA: TGTGCCAGCAGCCCTGGGGACAGGATGACCCACGAGCAGTACTTC
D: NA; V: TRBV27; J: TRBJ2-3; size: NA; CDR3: CASRASYTDTQYF; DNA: TGTGCCAGCAGGGCGTCTTACACAGATACGCAGTATTTT
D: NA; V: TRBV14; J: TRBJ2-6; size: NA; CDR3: CASLNSGANVLTF; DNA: TGTGCCAGTCTTAACTCTGGGGCCAACGTCCTGACTTTC
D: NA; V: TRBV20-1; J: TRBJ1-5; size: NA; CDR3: CSARGGAYNQPQHF; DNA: TGCAGTGCTAGGGGCGGCGCCTACAATCAGCCCCAGCATTTT
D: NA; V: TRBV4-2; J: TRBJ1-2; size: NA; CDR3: CASTASGDSNYGYTF; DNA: TGTGCCAGCACCGCCTCGGGCGATTCTAACTATGGCTACACCTTC
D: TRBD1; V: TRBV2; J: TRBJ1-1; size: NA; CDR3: CASSEAARGISFF; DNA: TGTGCCAGCAGTGAAGCCGCCAGGGGGATATCTTTCTTT
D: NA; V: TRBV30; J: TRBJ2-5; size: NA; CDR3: CACEQQGPAQYF; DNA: TGTGCCTGCGAACAACAGGGTCCGGCCCAGTACTTC
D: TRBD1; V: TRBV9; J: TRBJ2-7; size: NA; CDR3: CASSVSDRGSEQYF; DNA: TGTGCCAGCAGCGTTTCGGACAGGGGGTCCGAGCAGTACTTC
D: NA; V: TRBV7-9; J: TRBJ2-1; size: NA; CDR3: CASSFDGSRYNEQFF; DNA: TGTGCCAGCAGCTTTGATGGTAGCCGTTACAATGAGCAGTTCTTC
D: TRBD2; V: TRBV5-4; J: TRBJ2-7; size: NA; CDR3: CASSIPAAGGPHEQYF; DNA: TGTGCCAGCAGCATCCCAGCAGCGGGAGGGCCACACGAGCAGTACTTC
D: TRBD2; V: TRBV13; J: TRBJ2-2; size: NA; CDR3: CASSSWTSDDGELFF; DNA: TGTGCCAGCAGCTCCTGGACTAGCGACGACGGGGAGCTGTTTTTT
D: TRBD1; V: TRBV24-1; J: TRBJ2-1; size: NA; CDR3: CATSDPTGYNEQFF; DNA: TGTGCCACCAGTGATCCGACAGGGTACAATGAGCAGTTCTTC
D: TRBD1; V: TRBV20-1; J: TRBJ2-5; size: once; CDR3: CSARRDRAQETQYF; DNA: TGCAGTGCTCGCCGGGACAGGGCACAAGAGACCCAGTACTTC
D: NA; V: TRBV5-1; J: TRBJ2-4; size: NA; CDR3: CASSDSLAKNIQYF; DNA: TGCGCCAGCAGCGACTCCCTAGCCAAAAACATTCAGTACTTC
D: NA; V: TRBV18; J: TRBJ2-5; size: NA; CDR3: CASSPFSQSRETQYF; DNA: TGTGCCAGCTCACCATTCTCACAGTCGCGAGAGACCCAGTACTTC
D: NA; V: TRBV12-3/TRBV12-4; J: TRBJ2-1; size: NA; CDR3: CASSPGGEQFF; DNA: TGTGCCAGCAGCCCCGGGGGTGAGCAGTTCTTC
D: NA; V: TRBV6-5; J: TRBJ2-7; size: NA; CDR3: CASSSSLSVQYF; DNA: TGTGCCAGCAGTTCAAGTTTAAGCGTTCAGTACTTC
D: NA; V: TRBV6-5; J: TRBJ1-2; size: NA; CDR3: CASVRGGGGYTF; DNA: TGTGCCAGCGTCAGGGGTGGTGGTGGCTACACCTTC
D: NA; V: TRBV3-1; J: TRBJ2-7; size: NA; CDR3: CASSPENYYEQYF; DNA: TGTGCCAGCAGCCCCGAGAATTACTACGAGCAGTACTTC
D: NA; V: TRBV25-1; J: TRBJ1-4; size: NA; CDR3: CASTHWGRGEKLFF; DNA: TGTGCCAGCACCCACTGGGGACGGGGTGAAAAACTGTTTTTT
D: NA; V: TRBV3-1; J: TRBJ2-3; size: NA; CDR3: CASTLGQTDTQYF; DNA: TGTGCCAGCACGCTCGGGCAAACAGATACGCAGTATTTT
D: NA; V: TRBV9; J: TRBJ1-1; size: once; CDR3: CASSSLGANTEAFF; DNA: TGTGCCAGCAGCTCCCTTGGGGCGAACACTGAAGCTTTCTTT
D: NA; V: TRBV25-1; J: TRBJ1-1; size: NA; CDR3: CASSELSGVNTEAFF; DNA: TGTGCCAGCAGTGAACTGTCAGGAGTGAACACTGAAGCTTTCTTT
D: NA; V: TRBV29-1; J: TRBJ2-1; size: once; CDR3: CSASGGSGTYNEQFF; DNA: TGCAGCGCCTCAGGAGGGTCCGGAACCTACAATGAGCAGTTCTTC
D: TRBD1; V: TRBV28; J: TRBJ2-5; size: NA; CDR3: CASSFASATGRETQYF; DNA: TGTGCCAGCAGTTTCGCTTCGGCGACAGGGCGGGAGACCCAGTACTTC
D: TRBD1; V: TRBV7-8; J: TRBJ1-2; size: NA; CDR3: CASSQGGSGGYTF; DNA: TGTGCCAGCTCCCAGGGGGGTTCAGGGGGCTACACCTTC
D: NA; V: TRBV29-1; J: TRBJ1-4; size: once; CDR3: CSARSEVAVGKLFF; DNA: TGCAGCGCACGGTCGGAGGTGGCCGTAGGAAAACTGTTTTTT
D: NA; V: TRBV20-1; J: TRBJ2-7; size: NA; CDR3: CSASRVTGEYF; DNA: TGCAGTGCTAGTCGGGTTACTGGGGAGTACTTC